These 17 T cell receptor beta chains originate from one sample sequenced in a study of early T cells in non-severe SARS-CoV-2 infection. TCRdb re-called the 5' RACE reads with MiXCR, one entry per CDR3 protein. This table has more than 80,000 distinct CDR3 sequences, 13% to 15% appearing once. The specimen sequenced was whole blood. The receptors derive from an adult who was a healthcare worker with PCR-confirmed SARS-CoV-2 infection or an uninfected control (not recorded which).

The chain joins TRBV29-1 to TRBJ1-2; 8 bases are shared with TRBD1. The germline CDR1 and CDR2 sequences are SQVTM and ANQGSEA. The CDR3 sequence is 13 residues long. V lost 4 bases, J lost 6 bases, and 7 bases stayed unmatched. CDR3 protein: CSVGTGSLDGYTF. Here the CDR3 DNA reads TGCAGCGTTGGGACAGGGAGTCTAGATGGCTACACCTTC.

This clonotype has just a few counts. The V and J genes are TRBV20-1 and TRBJ1-5; D unresolved. This CDR3 has 12 amino acids. CDR1 is DFQATT and CDR2 is SNEGSKA in the germline V gene (reference sequence). The V end lost 6 bases, the J end lost 2 bases, and 8 bases lay between the germline ends. CDR3 sequence: CSARNGNQPQHF. CDR3 bases: TGCAGTGCCAGAAATGGCAATCAGCCCCAGCATTTT.

This clonotype was observed a few times. The chain recombines TRBV6-5 with TRBJ1-1, with D maybe TRBD1 (5 bases). The V end lost 6 bases, the J end lost 4 bases, and 18 bases lay between the germline ends. In germline, CDR1 is MNHEY, CDR2 SVGAGI. There are 15 residues in the CDR3. The CDR3 DNA reads as TGTGCCAGCAGCCAAGAGAGACAGCGGGGCACTGAAGCTTTCTTT. Encoded protein: CASSQERQRGTEAFF.

This clonotype was seen only a few times. The CDR3 sequence: CASRREQGGYGYTF. DNA for the CDR3: TGTGCCAGCAGGCGGGAACAGGGCGGCTATGGCTACACCTTC. J is TRBJ1-2 and V is TRBV12-3 or TRBV12-4; weak D call: TRBD1 (6 bases). The CDR3 totals 14 residues. Trimming shortened V by 6 bases and J by 4 bases, and 15 bases separated the two germline ends.

This clonotype was picked up a small number of times. V usage is TRBV29-1 and J usage is TRBJ1-2; possibly TRBD1 for D (6 bases). Germline V gives CDR1 SQVTM, CDR2 ANQGSEA. The CDR3 length is 12 residues. The V end was cut by 3 bases, the J end by 8 bases, with 13 bases between. CDR3 protein: CSVDFGGRGYTF. For the CDR3, the DNA is TGCAGCGTTGACTTCGGGGGCCGAGGCTACACCTTC.

This clonotype appeared a few times. V and J are TRBV20-1 and TRBJ2-1, with 14 bases identical to TRBD2. From germline, CDR1 is DFQATT and CDR2 SNEGSKA (reference sequence). J gave up 7 bases and V 4 bases, and 12 bases lay outside the gene matches. CDR3 length: 17 amino acids. The CDR3, as DNA: TGCAGTGCTATCGGACTAGCGGGAGGACCCACTTGGAATGAGCAGTTCTTC. The encoded protein is CSAIGLAGGPTWNEQFF.

The CDR3 reads CASSRTSGFTDTQYF. The CDR3 DNA sequence: TGCGCCAGCAGCCGGACTAGCGGATTCACAGATACGCAGTATTTT. The chain has TRBV5-1 and TRBJ2-3; TRBD2 aligns across 10 bases. The CDR3 length is 15 residues. CDR1 and CDR2 (germline): SGHRS, YFSETQ. The J segment lost 2 bases and the V segment lost 4 bases, leaving 4 bases of the junction unmatched.

The rearrangement links TRBV24-1 to TRBJ2-6, with a weak D call TRBD2 (6 bases). CDR1 KGHDR and CDR2 SFDVKD come from the germline V gene. The CDR3 is made up of 17 amino acids. The germline V and J ends were trimmed by 4 bases and 0 bases, with 12 bases remaining between them. In nucleotides, the CDR3 is TGTGCCACCAGTGACGCCCTCGGGGGCTCTGGGGCCAACGTCCTGACTTTC. Amino acid sequence: CATSDALGGSGANVLTF.

This clonotype was detected a few times. One end of the junction varies from germline; a read error may be responsible. The chain links TRBV7-2 to TRBJ1-5; D not certain. The CDR3 consists of 13 residues. Germline V gene lookup returns CDR1 SGHTA and CDR2 FQGNSA. This CDR3 is CVSSLDGNQPQHF. CDR3 DNA: TGTGTCAGCAGCTTAGATGGGAATCAGCCCCAGCATTTT.

This clonotype was seen more than once but under ten times. This chain connects TRBV21-1 to TRBJ1-2; no check of the table's D call, TRBD1, against the DNA was made. TRBV21-1 is a pseudogene segment. There are 13 residues in the CDR3. Here the CDR3 reads CASRHRVLDGYTF. CDR3 sequence (DNA): TGTGCCAGCAGGCACAGGGTATTAGATGGCTACACCTTC.

This clonotype was seen ten or more times. This chain joins TRBV7-2 and TRBJ1-1; D not certain. CDR1 and CDR2 from the germline V gene are SGHTA and FQGNSA. CDR3 length: 14 amino acids. V shed 0 bases and J shed 3 bases, with 8 bases lying between them. In nucleotides, the CDR3 is TGTGCCAGCAGCTTAGCGAGGTCGCACACTGAAGCTTTCTTT. Translating gives CASSLARSHTEAFF.

This chain joins TRBV12-3 or TRBV12-4 and TRBJ2-7, with TRBD1 matching 9 bases. This CDR3 is built from 14 residues. Trimming cost V 5 bases and J 5 bases; bases outside gene matches: 7. The CDR3 loop is CASSTGTGNNEQYF. The CDR3 DNA reads TGTGCCAGCAGTACTGGGACAGGGAACAACGAGCAGTACTTC.

The table lists this clonotype with a few counts. The chain combines TRBV12-3 or TRBV12-4 with TRBJ2-1, with D tentatively TRBD2 (6 bases). The CDR3 extends over 14 amino acids. Trimming cost V 6 bases and J 8 bases, with 17 bases left between them. CDR3 DNA: TGTGCCAGCAGCAAAATGGGGTGGAGGGATGAGCAGTTCTTC. It encodes CASSKMGWRDEQFF.

The table lists this clonotype with a few counts. This chain connects TRBV6-5 to TRBJ2-2; 12 nucleotides match TRBD2. The CDR3 has 16 residues. Germline CDR1 is MNHEY and CDR2 is SVGAGI. V was clipped by 2 bases and J by 7 bases; unmatched bases: 5. CDR3 bases: TGTGCCAGCAGTTACCTAGCGGGAGGGCCCGGCGGGGAGCTGTTTTTT. Amino acid sequence: CASSYLAGGPGGELFF.

This chain links TRBV7-2 with TRBJ2-5; D is uncertain. Germline V gives CDR1 SGHTA, CDR2 FQGNSA. The CDR3 spans 13 residues. Trimming took off 1 base at V and 4 bases at J, with 7 bases between the two ends. In nucleotides, the CDR3 is TGTGCCAGCAGCTTAGGGGTCGGAGAGACCCAGTACTTC. It is translated as CASSLGVGETQYF.

This clonotype was counted between two and nine times. The CDR3 spells CASSLDRFSEKLFF. Written as DNA, the CDR3 is TGTGCCAGCAGCCTTGACAGGTTCTCGGAAAAACTGTTTTTT. The J gene is TRBJ1-4, the V gene TRBV7-9; maybe TRBD1 (6 bases). The CDR3 runs 14 residues. Germline V CDR1 and CDR2: SEHNR, FQNEAQ (reference sequence). The V and J ends lost 5 bases and 8 bases respectively, with 15 bases between them.

This clonotype was found a few times. The rearrangement joins TRBV7-9 to TRBJ2-7, with TRBD2 as a possible D gene (5 bases). CDR1 and CDR2 from the germline V gene are SEHNR and FQNEAQ (reference sequence). V was clipped by 2 bases and J by 7 bases, with 9 bases between them. The CDR3 is 12 amino acids. The DNA for the CDR3 is TGTGCCAGCAGCTTACGGGGTCCGGAGCAGTACTTC. Translated, it gives CASSLRGPEQYF.